These T cell receptor beta chains were read from a single sample in a study of T cell clonotyping in hematopoietic cell transplantation. Method: immunoSEQ multiplex PCR; TCRdb's copy keeps in-frame clones and lacks some. Of tens of thousands of clones in the sample, approximately 88% are singletons; the top ten hold roughly 2%. Source material: peripheral blood mononuclear cells. These receptors were taken from a woman aged 40 to 50 in good health. Some clones in this sample may be carry-over from other donors' samples. Both conserved end residues are part of each CDR3. D genes are given only for firm matches. Size values are once, few and many counts, or a class for expanded clones, and some rows have none.

V gene,J gene,clone size,D gene,CDR3 protein,CDR3 DNA
TRBV6-1,TRBJ2-2,NA,NA,CASSPYPGELFF,TGTGCCAGCAGTCCGTACCCCGGGGAGCTGTTTTTT
TRBV30,TRBJ2-7,NA,TRBD1,CAWSIGGFGAYEQYF,TGTGCCTGGAGTATAGGGGGCTTTGGCGCCTACGAGCAGTACTTC
TRBV6-1,TRBJ1-3,NA,NA,CAGGVLNTIYF,TGTGCCGGGGGTGTCCTGAACACCATATATTTT
TRBV9,TRBJ1-1,NA,TRBD1,CASSPQGQGYTEAFF,TGTGCCAGCAGCCCTCAGGGACAGGGGTACACTGAAGCTTTCTTT
TRBV28,TRBJ2-5,NA,NA,CASSLPLGGGETQYF,TGTGCCAGCAGTTTACCCCTGGGGGGTGGGGAGACCCAGTACTTC
TRBV4-1,TRBJ2-5,NA,TRBD1,CASSRLQPGQGAGETQYF,TGCGCCAGCAGCCGTCTTCAACCGGGACAGGGGGCTGGAGAGACCCAGTACTTC
TRBV9,TRBJ1-4,NA,NA,CASARRGENEKLFF,TGTGCCAGCGCCCGGAGAGGGGAGAATGAAAAACTGTTTTTT
TRBV28,TRBJ2-7,NA,TRBD1,CASSLIVDRAPYEQYF,TGTGCCAGCAGTTTAATAGTGGACAGGGCCCCCTACGAGCAGTACTTC
TRBV28,TRBJ1-1,NA,TRBD1,CASRSGTGGVNFF,TGTGCCAGCAGGAGCGGGACAGGGGGCGTAAATTTCTTT
TRBV27,TRBJ1-5,NA,NA,CASSLDSAGRLPQHF,TGTGCCAGCAGCCTGGACTCCGCAGGGAGGCTGCCCCAGCATTTT
TRBV2,TRBJ2-7,NA,TRBD1,CASKVTGASLYEQYF,TGTGCCAGCAAAGTCACAGGGGCTTCCCTCTACGAGCAGTACTTC
TRBV11-2,TRBJ2-5,NA,NA,CASSLGQADQETQYF,TGTGCCAGCAGCTTAGGCCAGGCGGATCAAGAGACCCAGTACTTC
TRBV6-1,TRBJ1-4,NA,NA,CASSELREKLFF,TGTGCCAGCAGTGAGTTGCGTGAAAAACTGTTTTTT
TRBV19,TRBJ1-2,NA,TRBD1,CASSIGTGIVYTF,TGTGCCAGTAGTATTGGGACAGGGATTGTCTACACCTTC
TRBV6-5,TRBJ1-2,NA,NA,CASRWGENYGYTF,TGTGCCAGCAGGTGGGGAGAAAACTATGGCTACACCTTC
TRBV19,TRBJ2-5,few,NA,CASRSQQVQETQYF,TGTGCCAGTAGGTCACAGCAAGTCCAAGAGACCCAGTACTTC
TRBV7-6,TRBJ2-5,NA,TRBD1,CASSITGTVYQETQYF,TGTGCCAGCAGCATTACCGGGACAGTGTACCAAGAGACCCAGTACTTC
TRBV28,TRBJ2-7,NA,TRBD1,CASRGAWDRGHEQYF,TGTGCCAGCAGGGGTGCCTGGGACAGGGGGCACGAGCAGTACTTC
TRBV20-1,TRBJ1-2,NA,NA,CSARSSGGYTF,TGCAGTGCTAGATCCTCAGGGGGCTACACCTTC
TRBV6-5,TRBJ1-4,NA,TRBD1,CASSPIGTEDEKLFF,TGTGCCAGCAGTCCAATCGGGACAGAGGATGAAAAACTGTTTTTT